Following are 22 T cell receptor beta chains from one sample sequenced in a study of neurological immune-mediated disorders. TCRdb re-called the 5' RACE reads through MiXCR, storing one row per CDR3 protein. The sample lists under 90,000 distinct CDR3 sequences, roughly a tenth seen once, with 9.5% to 10% in the top ten. Time point reported: longitudinal time-point 1 (baseline). The sequenced material came from PBMCs. Receptors were obtained from a man aged 25 to 45 in good health.

This clonotype was picked up many times. The V call is TRBV2, the J call TRBJ2-7; the match to TRBD2 covers 9 bases. This CDR3 has 14 amino acids. Germline V gene data show CDR1 as SNHLY and CDR2 as FYNNEI. J gave up 9 bases and V 6 bases, and 12 bases lay outside the gene matches. CDR3 loop: CASSLQREVPRQYF. CDR3 bases: TGTGCCAGCAGCCTCCAGCGGGAGGTCCCCAGGCAGTACTTC.

The J gene is TRBJ1-1, the V gene TRBV6-6, with no clear D. The CDR3 spans 14 residues. Germline V CDR1 and CDR2: MNHNY, SVGAGI (reference sequence). V was cut by 8 bases and J by 0 bases, with 13 bases left in between. This chain's CDR3 is CASAGGLMNTEAFF. The CDR3 region has the DNA TGTGCCAGCGCCGGAGGGTTGATGAACACTGAAGCTTTCTTT.

This clonotype has ten or more counts. The V call is TRBV25-1, the J call TRBJ2-7; a possible D gene is TRBD1 (5 bases). The CDR3 totals 12 residues. CDR1 is MGHDK, CDR2 SYGVNS, per germline. In DNA form, the CDR3 reads TGTGTCCTGGGGCAGCCCTCCTACGAGCAGTACTTC. This gives the protein CVLGQPSYEQYF.

The chain has TRBV21-1 and TRBJ2-7; TRBD1 reflects the table's D call only, with no check against the DNA. TRBV21-1 is noted as a pseudogene. The CDR3 is 17 amino acids. Written as DNA, the CDR3 is TGTGCCAGCAGCAATAGGCCCGCGGGACAGGGGACCTACGAGCAGTACTTC. Its translation: CASSNRPAGQGTYEQYF.

This clonotype was seen many times. The chain recombines TRBV5-1 with TRBJ2-7; D perhaps matches TRBD2 (5 bases). Between the trimmed V and J ends, which lost 5 bases and 4 bases, there was a span of 19 bases. Germline-derived CDR1 and CDR2 are SGHRS and YFSETQ. The CDR3 length is 15 residues. CDR3 residues: CASRNDPGGMYEQYF. The CDR3 DNA follows: TGCGCCAGCAGGAACGACCCAGGAGGAATGTACGAGCAGTACTTC. Full variable domain (missing parts from reference TRBV5-1 and TRBJ2-7): KAGVTQTPRYLIKTRGQQVTLSCSPISGHRSVSWYQQTPGQGLQFLFEYFSETQRNKGNFPGRFSGRQFSNSRSEMNVSTLELGDSALYLCASRNDPGGMYEQYFGPGTRLTVT.

This clonotype was counted many times. This chain connects TRBV20-1 to TRBJ1-2; a weak D match, TRBD1 (6 bases). The V gene's germline CDR1 is DFQATT and CDR2 SNEGSKA (reference sequence). V shed 0 bases and J shed 2 bases, with 7 bases lying between them. The length of the CDR3 is 13 residues. This chain's CDR3 is CSAREDRNYGYTF. In nucleotides, the CDR3 is TGCAGTGCTAGAGAGGACAGAAACTATGGCTACACCTTC.

This clonotype occurred many times. CDR3 bases: TGTGCCAGCAGCCAAGAATCGGGGGGCAATCAGCCCCAGCATTTT. As protein: CASSQESGGNQPQHF. This chain uses TRBV4-2 with TRBJ1-5, with D tentatively TRBD1 (5 bases). CDR3 size: 15 residues. Trimming shortened V by 0 bases and J by 2 bases, and 8 bases separated the two germline ends. Germline V gives CDR1 LGHNA, CDR2 YNFKEQ.

In the case of this clonotype: One end of the junction is discordant with germline, which a read error may explain. V is TRBV18 and J is TRBJ2-5; maybe TRBD2 (5 bases). The CDR3 is 14 residues long. Germline V gives CDR1 KGHSH, CDR2 LQKENI. CDR3 bases: TGTGCCAGCTCACCACCAGCGGTATATGAGAGCCAGTACTTC. Translation gives CASSPPAVYESQYF.

To note about this clonotype: A read error may account for a junction end that differs from germline. The CDR3 bases are TGTGTCAGCAACCAACCAAGGGGGACTAGCACCAATGAGCAGTTCTTC. Translation gives CVSNQPRGTSTNEQFF. The chain uses TRBV7-9 and TRBJ2-1, with 9 bases fitting TRBD2. The CDR3 runs to 16 residues. The germline V gene has CDR1 SEHNR and CDR2 FQNEAQ (reference sequence).

At least ten counts were recorded for this clonotype. This chain links TRBV11-2 with TRBJ2-5; D is undetermined. CDR1 is SGHAT and CDR2 is FQNNGV in the germline V gene. V shed 5 bases and J shed 5 bases, with 12 bases lying between them. CDR3 length: 13 residues. The CDR3 loop is CASSGRPLETQYF. In nucleotides, the CDR3 is TGTGCCAGCAGCGGAAGGCCCCTGGAGACCCAGTACTTC.

The chain joins TRBV4-1 to TRBJ2-7; weak D call: TRBD1 (5 bases). The germline V and J ends were trimmed by 1 base and 2 bases, with 12 bases remaining between them. Germline loops: CDR1 MGHRA, CDR2 YSYEKL. This CDR3 region has 15 residues. The DNA for the CDR3 is TGCGCCAGCAGCCAAGGGTACCAGGACACCTACGAGCAGTACTTC. Protein sequence: CASSQGYQDTYEQYF.

This clonotype was observed at least ten times. The chain uses TRBV2 and TRBJ2-7; TRBD2 agrees at 13 bases. Trimming took 4 bases from V and 6 from J; bases not matched to a gene: 6. The CDR3 loop spans 15 amino acids. Germline CDR1 SNHLY, CDR2 FYNNEI. CDR3 in amino acids: CASSARTSGSFEQYF. CDR3 DNA: TGTGCCAGCAGTGCTCGGACTAGCGGGAGTTTCGAGCAGTACTTC.

The table lists this clonotype with many counts. The chain employs TRBV5-1 and TRBJ1-4; 7 bases agree with TRBD1. The germline V gene encodes CDR1 SGHRS and CDR2 YFSETQ. The trim removed 3 bases at V and 4 bases at J, leaving 6 bases unmatched. The CDR3 extends over 15 amino acids. The CDR3 coding sequence is TGCGCCAGCAGCTCATACCGGGACAGTAATGAAAAACTGTTTTTT. It translates to CASSSYRDSNEKLFF.

This clonotype was detected many times. The V and J genes are TRBV6-1 and TRBJ2-7, with D possibly matching TRBD2 (5 bases). Germline CDR1 reads MNHNS; CDR2 reads SASEGT. This CDR3 comprises 13 residues. V was clipped by 4 bases and J by 7 bases, with 14 bases between them. CDR3 loop: CASSVSGTGEQYF. Written as DNA, the CDR3 is TGTGCCAGCAGTGTATCAGGTACGGGGGAGCAGTACTTC.

This clonotype has ten or more counts. J is TRBJ2-6 and V is TRBV10-3; 7 bases fit TRBD1. V lost 5 bases, J lost 0 bases, and 10 bases stayed unmatched. The CDR3 contains 18 residues. Germline CDR1 reads ENHRY; CDR2 reads SYGVKD. In DNA form, the CDR3 reads TGTGCCATCAGTAAACAGGGGTACGTTGGCTCTGGGGCCAACGTCCTGACTTTC. Encoded protein: CAISKQGYVGSGANVLTF.

This clonotype has a count of ten or more. The chain is built from TRBV5-1 and TRBJ2-5, with D hard to call. This CDR3 is 14 amino acids long. V was clipped by 0 bases and J by 3 bases, with 9 bases between them. In germline, CDR1 is SGHRS, CDR2 YFSETQ. CDR3: CASSLAAEEETQYF. The DNA of the CDR3 is TGCGCCAGCAGCTTGGCCGCCGAAGAAGAGACCCAGTACTTC.

The table lists this clonotype with many counts. The chain carries TRBV20-1 and TRBJ2-5, with 9 nucleotides matching TRBD2. Germline values: CDR1 DFQATT, CDR2 SNEGSKA (reference sequence). The CDR3 is 17 residues long. The V segment lost 1 base and the J segment 3 bases; nucleotides outside the gene matches: 12. The CDR3 DNA is TGCAGTGCTAGAGGGGGTCTAGCGGGATATGTTGAAGAGACCCAGTACTTC. This sequence encodes CSARGGLAGYVEETQYF.

This clonotype was counted ten times or more. CDR3 amino acids: CASSFPRWGANVLTF. The CDR3 DNA reads TGTGCCAGCAGCTTTCCCAGGTGGGGGGCCAACGTCCTGACTTTC. V gene TRBV5-5 combines with J gene TRBJ2-6, with unresolved D. The length of the CDR3 is 15 residues. Between the trimmed V and J ends, which lost 2 bases and 4 bases, there was a span of 10 bases. CDR1 and CDR2 (germline): SGHKS, YYEKEE (reference sequence).

In this sample, this clonotype turned up many times. The chain combines TRBV6-6 with TRBJ2-7, with 11 bases that match TRBD2. The length of the CDR3 is 20 residues. V trimming: 0 bases; J trimming: 0 bases; junction bases outside the gene matches: 13. The germline V gene has CDR1 MNHNY and CDR2 SVGAGI (reference sequence). In nucleotides, the CDR3 is TGTGCCAGCAGTTACTCAGTTAGCGGGAGGGCCGGGCAAAGCTCCTACGAGCAGTACTTC. Encoded protein: CASSYSVSGRAGQSSYEQYF.

Many counts were recorded for this clonotype. The CDR3 nucleotides are TGTGCCAGCAGCTTACAGCCACAGCCCGCCTACGAGCAGTACTTC. Protein: CASSLQPQPAYEQYF. This chain links TRBV7-6 with TRBJ2-7; D unclear. Trimming stripped 2 bases from V and 2 bases from J, with 13 bases between. The CDR3 length is 15 residues. Germline assignment: CDR1 SGHVS and CDR2 FNYEAQ.

This clonotype was counted many times. CDR3 sequence (DNA): TGTGCCACAAACGGGGAGGGGGACAATCAGCCCCAGCATTTT. It is translated as CATNGEGDNQPQHF. The rearrangement joins TRBV10-3 to TRBJ1-5; TRBD1 is a possible D gene (6 bases). Looked up from germline, CDR1 is ENHRY and CDR2 is SYGVKD. Deletions cut 10 bases from V and 3 bases from J, with 16 bases between. This CDR3 spans 14 amino acids.

This clonotype was picked up many times. The chain is built from TRBV18 and TRBJ1-1; 7 nucleotides line up with TRBD1. The CDR3 totals 14 residues. Germline CDR1 reads KGHSH; CDR2 reads LQKENI. J lost 1 base, V lost 2 bases, and 1 base had no gene match. CDR3: CASSPNRGNTEAFF. The CDR3 nucleotides are TGTGCCAGCTCACCAAACAGGGGGAACACTGAAGCTTTCTTT.